This T cell receptor beta chain was sequenced during a study of cytomegalovirus exposure and HLA in healthy donors. General observations from the study: Researchers counted 164 TCR beta chains as cytomegalovirus-associated. That first-cohort TCR clusters tended to co-occur in the approximately 110 validation repertoires was found in a later analysis. In vitro testing confirmed three CMV-associated chains as specific for CMV antigens.

The method was immunoSEQ multiplex PCR; TCRdb's version includes in-frame clones alone and lacks a portion of them. In the table there are 330,000 or so clones, more than 80% of which are singletons. The CDR3 has 15 residues. V lost 5 bases and J lost 4, with 17 bases in between. Germline assignment: CDR1 PRHDT and CDR2 FYEKMQ (reference sequence). Among the 100 to 150 subjects of the validation cohort, separate from the roughly 730-subject first cohort, were the donors. Concerning this clone: Its cognate antigen is unknown.

This sequence originates from a woman between 18 and 30 years old in good health and CMV-seronegative. The specimen sequenced was PBMCs. The chain couples TRBV13 to TRBJ1-2; D is ambiguous. CDR3 in amino acids: CASSPAGGRSYGYTF. The CDR3 bases are TGTGCCAGCAGCCCAGCGGGAGGGAGGTCCTATGGCTACACCTTC.